This T cell receptor (beta chain) was documented in a study of shared clonotypes between healthy human individuals. Libraries were prepared by immunoSEQ multiplex PCR; TCRdb keeps only in-frame clonotypes and omits some of them. The repertoire holds about 960,000 clones, with 60% to 85% as singletons. CD4+ cells were split into CD45RA+ naive and CD45RA-negative memory subsets. This clone was seen a few times. The same CDR3 arises from other DNA sequences in this sample as well. This CDR3 spans 15 amino acids. From germline, CDR1 is MNHNS and CDR2 SASEGT. V shed 4 bases and J shed 1 base, with 8 bases lying between them.

This TCR came from a young man in good health. J is TRBJ2-6 and V is TRBV6-1; possibly TRBD2 for D (6 bases). Sequenced: memory CD4+ T cells sorted from blood. Subset in this sample: CD45RA-negative fraction. The CDR3 DNA follows: TGTGCCAGCAGTGGACGGGGGTCTGGGGCCAACGTCCTGACTTTC. Translated: CASSGRGSGANVLTF.